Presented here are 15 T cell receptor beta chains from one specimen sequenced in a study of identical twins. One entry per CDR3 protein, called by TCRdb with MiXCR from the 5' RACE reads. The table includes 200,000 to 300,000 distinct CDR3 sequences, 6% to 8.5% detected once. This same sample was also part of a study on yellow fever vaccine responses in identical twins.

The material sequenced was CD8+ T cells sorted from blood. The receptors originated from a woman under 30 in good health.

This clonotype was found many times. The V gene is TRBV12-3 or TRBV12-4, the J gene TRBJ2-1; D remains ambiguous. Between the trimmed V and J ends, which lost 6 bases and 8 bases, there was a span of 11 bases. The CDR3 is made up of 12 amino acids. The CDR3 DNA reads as TGTGCCAGCAGCAACCCGAGCGATGAGCAGTTCTTC. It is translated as CASSNPSDEQFF.

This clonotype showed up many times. This CDR3 is CSARDPVGHTEAFF. The DNA of the CDR3 is TGCAGTGCTAGAGATCCGGTTGGGCACACTGAAGCTTTCTTT. The chain joins TRBV20-1 to TRBJ1-1; D is uncertain. This CDR3 has 14 amino acids. The germline CDR1 and CDR2 sequences are DFQATT and SNEGSKA (reference sequence). Trimming took 0 bases from V and 3 from J, leaving 11 bases between them.

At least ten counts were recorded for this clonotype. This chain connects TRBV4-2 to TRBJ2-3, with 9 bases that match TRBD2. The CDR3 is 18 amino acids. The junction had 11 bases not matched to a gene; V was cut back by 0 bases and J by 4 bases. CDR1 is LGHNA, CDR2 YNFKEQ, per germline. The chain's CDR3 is CASSQEETSGFPSDTQYF. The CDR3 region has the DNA TGTGCCAGCAGCCAAGAGGAGACTAGCGGATTCCCCTCAGATACGCAGTATTTT.

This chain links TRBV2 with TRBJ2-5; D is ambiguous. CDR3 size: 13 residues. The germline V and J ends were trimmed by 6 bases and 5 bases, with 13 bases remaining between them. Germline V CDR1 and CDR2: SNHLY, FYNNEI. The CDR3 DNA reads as TGTGCCAGCAGAGACACGTTGCGGGAGACCCAGTACTTC. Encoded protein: CASRDTLRETQYF.

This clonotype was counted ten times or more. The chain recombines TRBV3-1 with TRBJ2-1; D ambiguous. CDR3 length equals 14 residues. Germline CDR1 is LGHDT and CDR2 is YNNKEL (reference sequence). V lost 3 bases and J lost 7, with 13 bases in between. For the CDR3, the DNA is TGTGCCAGCAGCCACGGATCCCACCGGAATGAGCAGTTCTTC. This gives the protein CASSHGSHRNEQFF.

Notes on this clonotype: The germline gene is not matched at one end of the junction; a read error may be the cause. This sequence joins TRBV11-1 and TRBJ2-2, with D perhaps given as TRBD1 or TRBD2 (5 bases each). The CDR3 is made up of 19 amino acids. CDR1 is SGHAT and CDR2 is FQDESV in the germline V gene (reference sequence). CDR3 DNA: TGTGCCAGCAGCTTAGAGGGGCAATGGGGGATTCCCAACACCAGGGAGCTGTTTTTT. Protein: CASSLEGQWGIPNTRELFF.

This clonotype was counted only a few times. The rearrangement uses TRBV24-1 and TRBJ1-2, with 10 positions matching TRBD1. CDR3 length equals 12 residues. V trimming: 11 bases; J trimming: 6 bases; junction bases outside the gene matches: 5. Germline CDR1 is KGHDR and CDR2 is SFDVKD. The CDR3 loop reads CAIRDRGDGYTF. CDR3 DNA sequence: TGTGCCATCCGGGACAGGGGAGATGGCTACACCTTC.

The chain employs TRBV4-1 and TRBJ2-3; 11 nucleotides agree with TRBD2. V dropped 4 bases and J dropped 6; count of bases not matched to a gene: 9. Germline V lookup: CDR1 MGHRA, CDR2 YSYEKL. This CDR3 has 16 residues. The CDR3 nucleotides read TGCGCCAGCAGCCCACCCACTAGCGGGAGTTTCGATACGCAGTATTTT. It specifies CASSPPTSGSFDTQYF.

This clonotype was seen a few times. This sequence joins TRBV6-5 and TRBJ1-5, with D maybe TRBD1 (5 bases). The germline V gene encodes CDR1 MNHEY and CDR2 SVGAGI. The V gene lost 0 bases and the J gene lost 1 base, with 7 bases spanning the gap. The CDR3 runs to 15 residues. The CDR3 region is CASSYSGESNQPQHF. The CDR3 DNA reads TGTGCCAGCAGTTACTCGGGGGAGAGCAATCAGCCCCAGCATTTT.

The CDR3 coding sequence is TGTGCCACCAAAACTAGCGGGAATGGACCCACCCGCACAGATACGCAGTATTTT. Protein: CATKTSGNGPTRTDTQYF. The chain joins TRBV28 to TRBJ2-3; the match to TRBD2 covers 10 bases. The V gene end was trimmed by 10 bases and the J gene end by 1 base; junction bases not matched to a gene: 17. The length of the CDR3 is 18 residues. The germline V gene has CDR1 MDHEN and CDR2 SYDVKM.

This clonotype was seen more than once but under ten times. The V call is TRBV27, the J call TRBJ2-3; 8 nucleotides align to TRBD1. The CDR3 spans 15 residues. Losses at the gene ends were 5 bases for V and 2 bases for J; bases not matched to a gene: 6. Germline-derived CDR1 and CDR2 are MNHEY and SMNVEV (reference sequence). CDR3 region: CASSIGDRNTDTQYF. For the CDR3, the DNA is TGTGCCAGCAGTATTGGGGACAGGAACACAGATACGCAGTATTTT.

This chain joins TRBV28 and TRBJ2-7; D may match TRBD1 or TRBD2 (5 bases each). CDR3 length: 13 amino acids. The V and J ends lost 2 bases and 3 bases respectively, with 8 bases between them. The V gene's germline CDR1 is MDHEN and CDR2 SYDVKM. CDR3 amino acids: CASSLGGDYEQYF. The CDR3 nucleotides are TGTGCCAGCAGTTTAGGGGGAGACTACGAGCAGTACTTC.

CDR3 region: CASRLRVNTEAFF. CDR3 nucleotides: TGTGCCAGCAGGCTGCGGGTGAACACTGAAGCTTTCTTT. The rearrangement joins TRBV2 to TRBJ1-1; unclear D gene. The germline CDR1 and CDR2 sequences are SNHLY and FYNNEI. V was shortened by 6 bases and J by 0 bases, with 8 bases between the two germline ends. The CDR3 is 13 residues long.

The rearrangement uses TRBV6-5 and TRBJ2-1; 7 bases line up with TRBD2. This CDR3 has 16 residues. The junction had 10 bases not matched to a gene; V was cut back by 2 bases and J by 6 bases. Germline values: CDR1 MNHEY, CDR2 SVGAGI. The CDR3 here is CASSYQVSGVSNEQFF. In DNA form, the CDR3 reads TGTGCCAGCAGTTACCAAGTCAGCGGGGTAAGCAATGAGCAGTTCTTC.

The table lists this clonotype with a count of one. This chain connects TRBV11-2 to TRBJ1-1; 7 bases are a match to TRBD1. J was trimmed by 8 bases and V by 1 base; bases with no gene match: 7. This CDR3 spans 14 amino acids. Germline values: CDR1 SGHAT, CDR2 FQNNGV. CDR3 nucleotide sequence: TGTGCCAGCAGCTTAGGGGGACAGCAAATAGAAGCTTTCTTT. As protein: CASSLGGQQIEAFF.